The rows below give T cell receptor beta chains drawn from one sample of a study of blood T cells in healthy people across ages. From the 5' RACE reads, TCRdb called clonotypes with MiXCR, one entry per CDR3 protein. The sample shows about 400,000 distinct CDR3 sequences, over 45% of them seen only once. What was sequenced was blood. These receptors all stem from a man aged 55 to 69 in good health. The CDR3 runs from the conserved cysteine through the conserved F or W. The D gene is left open where the match is weak. The size field is filled for only some rows; it gives once, few, many or a size class.

size: NA
D: TRBD1
V: TRBV12-3/TRBV12-4
J: TRBJ2-2
length: 13
CDR3: CASSDRATGELFF
DNA: TGTGCCAGCTCGGACAGGGCAACCGGGGAGCTGTTTTTT

size: few
D: TRBD1
V: TRBV4-1
J: TRBJ2-7
length: 16
CDR3: CASSQGGTGKSYEQYF
DNA: TGCGCCAGCAGCCAAGGAGGGACAGGAAAGTCCTACGAGCAGTACTTC

size: NA
D: TRBD1
V: TRBV27
J: TRBJ2-7
length: 15
CDR3: CASSSLQGFSYEQYF
DNA: TGTGCCAGCAGTTCCCTACAGGGGTTTTCCTACGAGCAGTACTTC

size: few
D: NA
V: TRBV20-1
J: TRBJ2-5
length: 11
CDR3: CSARDRRAPYF
DNA: TGCAGTGCTAGAGATAGGAGGGCCCCGTACTTC

size: many
D: TRBD2
V: TRBV9
J: TRBJ2-5
length: 15
CDR3: CASSVGSSGQETQYF
DNA: TGTGCCAGCAGCGTAGGGTCTAGCGGGCAAGAGACCCAGTACTTC

size: many
D: TRBD2
V: TRBV20-1
J: TRBJ2-3
length: 16
CDR3: CSAYELAGAYTDTQYF
DNA: TGCAGTGCTTATGAACTAGCGGGGGCCTACACAGATACGCAGTATTTT

size: NA
D: NA
V: TRBV5-1
J: TRBJ2-1
length: 14
CDR3: CASSPLPDPNEQFF
DNA: TGTGCCAGCAGCCCGTTACCCGATCCAAATGAGCAGTTCTTC

size: few
D: NA
V: TRBV7-9
J: TRBJ2-3
length: 16
CDR3: CASSSNPRGSTDTQYF
DNA: TGTGCCAGCAGCTCAAACCCTAGGGGGAGCACAGATACGCAGTATTTT

size: once
D: NA
V: TRBV7-9
J: TRBJ1-1
length: 15
CDR3: CASSAVGAPSTEAFF
DNA: TGTGCTAGCAGCGCCGTGGGGGCGCCGAGCACTGAAGCTTTCTTT

size: NA
D: TRBD1
V: TRBV30
J: TRBJ2-7
length: 13
CDR3: CAWGGRGPYEQYF
DNA: TGTGCCTGGGGGGGCAGGGGGCCTTACGAGCAGTACTTC

size: NA
D: NA
V: TRBV7-3
J: TRBJ2-3
length: 15
CDR3: CASSLSGAGTDTQYF
DNA: TGTGCCAGCAGCTTAAGTGGGGCAGGCACAGATACGCAGTATTTT

size: few
D: NA
V: TRBV27
J: TRBJ1-2
length: 15
CDR3: CASSLYGRNRYGYTF
DNA: TGTGCCAGCAGTTTATATGGTCGAAACCGCTATGGCTACACCTTC

size: NA
D: TRBD1
V: TRBV7-7
J: TRBJ2-3
length: 15
CDR3: CASSLDRGPTDTQYF
DNA: TGTGCTAGCAGCTTGGACAGGGGACCCACAGATACGCAGTATTTT

size: NA
D: NA
V: TRBV7-2
J: TRBJ2-1
length: 13
CDR3: CASSLARGNEQFF
DNA: TGTGCCAGCAGCTTAGCCAGGGGAAATGAGCAGTTCTTC

size: few
D: NA
V: TRBV5-1
J: TRBJ2-1
length: 13
CDR3: CASRTSTGDEQFF
DNA: TGCGCCAGCAGGACATCGACTGGGGATGAGCAGTTCTTC

size: NA
D: TRBD1
V: TRBV3-1
J: TRBJ2-7
length: 14
CDR3: CASSVAGGLTEQYF
DNA: TGTGCCAGCAGCGTGGCAGGGGGCCTAACCGAGCAGTACTTC

size: NA
D: TRBD1
V: TRBV5-6
J: TRBJ1-2
length: 15
CDR3: CASSSVQGVYYGYTF
DNA: TGTGCCAGCAGCTCGGTTCAGGGGGTATACTATGGCTACACCTTC

size: NA
D: TRBD1
V: TRBV15
J: TRBJ2-7
length: 16
CDR3: CATSRVVGTGAYEQYF
DNA: TGTGCCACCAGCAGAGTAGTCGGGACAGGGGCCTACGAGCAGTACTTC

size: many
D: TRBD1
V: TRBV7-8
J: TRBJ1-1
length: 15
CDR3: CASSTPDRANTEAFF
DNA: TGTGCCAGCAGCACCCCGGACAGGGCGAACACTGAAGCTTTCTTT

size: few
D: NA
V: TRBV9
J: TRBJ1-6
length: 13
CDR3: CASSYSDNSPLHF
DNA: TGTGCCAGCAGCTACAGCGATAATTCACCCCTCCACTTT

size: NA
D: NA
V: TRBV20-1
J: TRBJ1-1
length: 13
CDR3: CSANRDPNTEAFF
DNA: TGCAGTGCTAACCGGGATCCGAACACTGAAGCTTTCTTT

size: many
D: NA
V: TRBV5-6
J: TRBJ2-5
length: 12
CDR3: CASSPYQETQYF
DNA: TGTGCCAGCAGCCCGTACCAAGAGACCCAGTACTTC

size: NA
D: NA
V: TRBV28
J: TRBJ2-7
length: 15
CDR3: CASSHRRGRVREQYF
DNA: TGTGCCAGCAGCCATCGGCGTGGCAGGGTGCGCGAGCAGTACTTC

size: NA
D: NA
V: TRBV30
J: TRBJ2-7
length: 15
CDR3: CAWRGPGQSPYEQYF
DNA: TGTGCCTGGAGGGGACCCGGGCAGAGCCCCTACGAGCAGTACTTC

size: NA
D: TRBD2
V: TRBV4-2
J: TRBJ2-3
length: 17
CDR3: CASSQGWGSGSEDMQYF
DNA: TGTGCCAGCAGCCAGGGATGGGGTAGCGGGAGTGAAGATATGCAGTATTTT

size: NA
D: NA
V: TRBV6-5
J: TRBJ1-2
length: 15
CDR3: CASSYSIGAELGYTF
DNA: TGTGCCAGCAGTTACTCGATTGGAGCTGAACTTGGCTACACCTTC

size: NA
D: TRBD1
V: TRBV20-1
J: TRBJ2-4
length: 14
CDR3: CSASVRGAKNIQYF
DNA: TGCAGTGCTAGTGTCAGGGGGGCCAAAAACATTCAGTACTTC

size: NA
D: TRBD2
V: TRBV24-1
J: TRBJ2-4
length: 15
CDR3: CATSPSGSVENIQYF
DNA: TGTGCCACCAGTCCTAGCGGGAGTGTGGAAAACATTCAGTACTTC

size: NA
D: TRBD1
V: TRBV12-3/TRBV12-4
J: TRBJ2-1
length: 15
CDR3: CASSLGQGGLYEQFF
DNA: TGTGCCAGCAGTTTGGGACAGGGCGGGTTATATGAGCAGTTCTTC

size: few
D: NA
V: TRBV3-1
J: TRBJ2-7
length: 15
CDR3: CASSQDWRGLYEQYF
DNA: TGTGCCAGCAGCCAAGATTGGCGGGGGCTCTACGAGCAGTACTTC

size: few
D: TRBD2
V: TRBV9
J: TRBJ2-7
length: 14
CDR3: CASSVSGSTHEQYF
DNA: TGTGCCAGCAGCGTTAGCGGGAGTACCCACGAGCAGTACTTC

size: NA
D: NA
V: TRBV7-7
J: TRBJ2-5
length: 14
CDR3: CASSLSPARETQYF
DNA: TGTGCTAGCAGCTTAAGTCCGGCCCGCGAGACCCAGTACTTC

size: few
D: NA
V: TRBV11-3
J: TRBJ2-5
length: 15
CDR3: CASSLNRGVQETQYF
DNA: TGTGCCAGCAGCTTAAATCGAGGAGTTCAAGAGACCCAGTACTTC

size: NA
D: NA
V: TRBV13
J: TRBJ1-4
length: 15
CDR3: CASTSINDPNEKLFF
DNA: TGTGCCAGCACCTCAATCAATGACCCGAATGAAAAACTGTTTTTT

size: few
D: TRBD2
V: TRBV20-1
J: TRBJ2-1
length: 17
CDR3: CSATGLAGRSSYNEQFF
DNA: TGCAGTGCTACCGGACTAGCGGGTAGGAGCTCCTACAATGAGCAGTTCTTC

size: NA
D: NA
V: TRBV2
J: TRBJ2-1
length: 12
CDR3: CASSESAIGQFF
DNA: TGTGCCAGCAGTGAATCCGCCATAGGGCAGTTCTTC

size: NA
D: TRBD2
V: TRBV6-5
J: TRBJ2-5
length: 17
CDR3: CASSYLDPSGGRETQYF
DNA: TGTGCCAGCAGTTACCTGGACCCTAGCGGGGGGCGAGAGACCCAGTACTTC

size: few
D: TRBD1
V: TRBV20-1
J: TRBJ2-7
length: 12
CDR3: CSAKRDSYEQYF
DNA: TGCAGTGCTAAAAGGGACAGCTACGAGCAGTACTTC

size: many
D: NA
V: TRBV2
J: TRBJ2-4
length: 13
CDR3: CASSEREWDIQYF
DNA: TGTGCCAGCAGTGAGAGAGAATGGGACATTCAGTACTTC

size: NA
D: TRBD1
V: TRBV12-3/TRBV12-4
J: TRBJ2-5
length: 16
CDR3: CASSRGTGVSEETQYF
DNA: TGTGCCAGCAGTCGCGGGACAGGGGTGTCTGAGGAGACCCAGTACTTC

size: NA
D: NA
V: TRBV3-1
J: TRBJ2-5
length: 13
CDR3: CASSQSALGAQYF
DNA: TGTGCCAGCAGCCAATCAGCCCTGGGGGCCCAGTACTTC

size: NA
D: TRBD2
V: TRBV5-6
J: TRBJ2-5
length: 16
CDR3: CASSLSLAGEEETQYF
DNA: TGTGCCAGCAGCTTGTCGCTAGCGGGAGAGGAAGAGACCCAGTACTTC

size: few
D: NA
V: TRBV7-8
J: TRBJ1-5
length: 15
CDR3: CASRGGGGGNQPQHF
DNA: TGTGCCAGCAGGGGAGGAGGGGGGGGCAATCAGCCCCAGCATTTT

size: once
D: NA
V: TRBV11-3
J: TRBJ2-2
length: 14
CDR3: CAGSLDGGPGELFF
DNA: TGTGCCGGCAGCTTAGATGGGGGACCCGGGGAGCTGTTTTTT

size: few
D: NA
V: TRBV7-2
J: TRBJ1-2
length: 10
CDR3: CASGGGGYTF
DNA: TGTGCCAGCGGAGGGGGGGGCTACACCTTC

size: NA
D: NA
V: TRBV27
J: TRBJ1-1
length: 13
CDR3: CASSWTGAIEAFF
DNA: TGTGCCAGCAGTTGGACGGGGGCAATTGAAGCTTTCTTT

size: many
D: NA
V: TRBV13
J: TRBJ2-1
length: 13
CDR3: CASSPPGVAVQFF
DNA: TGTGCCAGCAGCCCCCCAGGGGTAGCAGTCCAGTTCTTC

size: NA
D: NA
V: TRBV20-1
J: TRBJ2-7
length: 12
CDR3: CSAEAAAYEQYF
DNA: TGCAGTGCTGAGGCTGCCGCCTACGAGCAGTACTTC

size: NA
D: NA
V: TRBV4-1
J: TRBJ2-1
length: 15
CDR3: CASSQDQTYYNEQFF
DNA: TGCGCCAGCAGCCAAGATCAGACGTACTACAATGAGCAGTTCTTC

size: NA
D: NA
V: TRBV7-2
J: TRBJ2-7
length: 15
CDR3: CASPLEGGSYNEQYF
DNA: TGTGCCAGCCCTTTGGAGGGGGGCTCCTACAATGAGCAGTACTTC

size: NA
D: NA
V: TRBV5-1
J: TRBJ2-3
length: 15
CDR3: CASSLAGAGTDTQYF
DNA: TGCGCCAGCAGCTTGGCAGGGGCTGGCACAGATACGCAGTATTTT

size: few
D: NA
V: TRBV18
J: TRBJ1-1
length: 14
CDR3: CASSPRQENTEAFF
DNA: TGTGCCAGCTCACCGCGACAGGAGAACACTGAAGCTTTCTTT

size: NA
D: NA
V: TRBV7-9
J: TRBJ2-7
length: 13
CDR3: CTSTPGQIYEQYF
DNA: TGTACCAGCACCCCTGGACAGATCTACGAGCAGTACTTC

size: NA
D: NA
V: TRBV12-5
J: TRBJ2-1
length: 11
CDR3: CASGFGTEQFF
DNA: TGTGCTAGTGGTTTCGGGACAGAGCAGTTCTTC

size: NA
D: NA
V: TRBV29-1
J: TRBJ2-7
length: 14
CDR3: CSVEDPRGDYEQYF
DNA: TGCAGCGTTGAAGATCCGCGCGGGGACTACGAGCAGTACTTC

size: NA
D: NA
V: TRBV20-1
J: TRBJ2-3
length: 15
CDR3: CSAITATGHTDTQYF
DNA: TGCAGTGCAATTACAGCGACGGGCCACACAGATACGCAGTATTTT

size: NA
D: NA
V: TRBV20-1
J: TRBJ1-2
length: 13
CDR3: CSAPRDGLGGYTF
DNA: TGCAGTGCTCCAAGGGACGGCTTGGGGGGCTACACCTTC

size: NA
D: TRBD2
V: TRBV7-7
J: TRBJ2-1
length: 17
CDR3: CASSPFSGGGSYNEQFF
DNA: TGTGCTAGCAGCCCCTTTAGCGGGGGGGGATCCTACAATGAGCAGTTCTTC